This is a list of T cell receptor beta chains from one sample in a study of cytomegalovirus exposure and HLA in healthy donors. Clones were read by immunoSEQ multiplex PCR, and TCRdb kept only the in-frame ones, dropping some. The sample has more than 110,000 clones, around 73% seen once. The material sequenced was PBMCs. These TCRs come from a human donor in good health. The CDR3 runs from the conserved cysteine through the conserved F or W. The order of the fields is V gene, D gene, J gene, clone size, CDR3 DNA, CDR3 protein. A D gene is named only where the DNA matches it firmly. Only some rows state a clone size, as once, few, many or a class for expanded clones.

v_call: TRBV5-1
d_call: TRBD1
j_call: TRBJ2-7
clone_size: few
cdr3_nt: TGCGCCAGCAGCTGGGACAGGTCCTACGAGCAGTACTTC
cdr3_aa: CASSWDRSYEQYF

v_call: TRBV5-1
d_call: .
j_call: TRBJ2-3
clone_size: .
cdr3_nt: TGCGCCAGCAGCTCCCGACAGGGCACAGATACGCAGTATTTT
cdr3_aa: CASSSRQGTDTQYF

v_call: TRBV5-1
d_call: TRBD2
j_call: TRBJ2-1
clone_size: few
cdr3_nt: TGCGCCAGCCTCCTCGGACTAGCGGGAGGTGAGCAGTTCTTC
cdr3_aa: CASLLGLAGGEQFF

v_call: TRBV7-9
d_call: TRBD1
j_call: TRBJ1-2
clone_size: once
cdr3_nt: TGTGCCAGCAGCTTCCTCCGGGTAGGACAGGGTAACTATGGCTACACCTTC
cdr3_aa: CASSFLRVGQGNYGYTF

v_call: TRBV30
d_call: .
j_call: TRBJ1-1
clone_size: .
cdr3_nt: TGTGCCTTACAACAGGGATCGAACACTGAAGCTTTCTTT
cdr3_aa: CALQQGSNTEAFF

v_call: TRBV7-9
d_call: TRBD1
j_call: TRBJ1-4
clone_size: few
cdr3_nt: TGTGCCAGCAGCTTATTAGGGGGCAGAGGAAAACTGTTTTTT
cdr3_aa: CASSLLGGRGKLFF

v_call: TRBV10-3
d_call: .
j_call: TRBJ1-5
clone_size: .
cdr3_nt: TGTGCCATCAGTGAGTCTTCTGGCGGGGATCCCCAGCATTTT
cdr3_aa: CAISESSGGDPQHF

v_call: TRBV4-2
d_call: TRBD2
j_call: TRBJ2-1
clone_size: .
cdr3_nt: TGTGCCAGCAGCCGAAGTAGCGGGGCTTACAATGAGCAGTTCTTC
cdr3_aa: CASSRSSGAYNEQFF

v_call: TRBV10-2
d_call: .
j_call: TRBJ2-7
clone_size: .
cdr3_nt: TGCGCCAGCAGACAAGACAGGCAGGAGCAGTACTTC
cdr3_aa: CASRQDRQEQYF

v_call: TRBV7-3
d_call: TRBD2
j_call: TRBJ2-5
clone_size: .
cdr3_nt: TGTGCCAGCAGCCCAACCGGGACTAGCGGAGAGACCCAGTACTTC
cdr3_aa: CASSPTGTSGETQYF

v_call: TRBV2
d_call: TRBD2
j_call: TRBJ2-2
clone_size: .
cdr3_nt: TGTGCCAGCACCAGACTAGCGGGAGGCGATTATACCGGGGAGCTGTTTTTT
cdr3_aa: CASTRLAGGDYTGELFF

v_call: TRBV29-1
d_call: .
j_call: TRBJ2-6
clone_size: .
cdr3_nt: TGCAGCGTTGCTTCTCGGGACACCACCTCTGGGGCCAACGTCCTGACTTTC
cdr3_aa: CSVASRDTTSGANVLTF

v_call: TRBV15
d_call: .
j_call: TRBJ2-3
clone_size: .
cdr3_nt: TGTGCCATCCAGATAGGAGGCGGGTTGTTCACAGATACGCAGTATTTT
cdr3_aa: CAIQIGGGLFTDTQYF

v_call: TRBV25-1
d_call: TRBD1
j_call: TRBJ2-2
clone_size: .
cdr3_nt: TGTGCCAGCAGTTTTTGGGGACAGGGTATTGGGGAGCTGTTTTTT
cdr3_aa: CASSFWGQGIGELFF

v_call: TRBV7-2
d_call: TRBD1
j_call: TRBJ1-1
clone_size: .
cdr3_nt: TGTGCCAGCAGAAGTCCCGGGACAGGGGGCAGGCAAGCTTTCTTT
cdr3_aa: CASRSPGTGGRQAFF

v_call: TRBV13
d_call: TRBD2
j_call: TRBJ2-5
clone_size: .
cdr3_nt: TGTGCCAGCAGCTTAACGGGAGGGCGGTTGGAGACCCAGTACTTC
cdr3_aa: CASSLTGGRLETQYF

v_call: TRBV4-1
d_call: .
j_call: TRBJ2-7
clone_size: .
cdr3_nt: TGCGCCAGCAGCCAAGATCAGGGCTACGAGCAGTACTTC
cdr3_aa: CASSQDQGYEQYF

v_call: TRBV19
d_call: .
j_call: TRBJ1-2
clone_size: .
cdr3_nt: TGTGCCAGTGGTCCGACAGAGGAAAACGGCTATGGCTACACCTTC
cdr3_aa: CASGPTEENGYGYTF

v_call: TRBV10-3
d_call: .
j_call: TRBJ1-2
clone_size: .
cdr3_nt: TGTGCCATCAGTGAGTCGGAAGGGGCGTGTGGCTACACCTTC
cdr3_aa: CAISESEGACGYTF

v_call: TRBV5-4
d_call: .
j_call: TRBJ2-1
clone_size: .
cdr3_nt: TGTGCCAGCAGCGGGGCGTGGGATGAGCAGTTCTTC
cdr3_aa: CASSGAWDEQFF

v_call: TRBV10-1
d_call: TRBD2
j_call: TRBJ2-3
clone_size: few
cdr3_nt: TGCGCCAGCAGTGAGAGGATGGGGGGGAGCACAGATACGCAGTATTTT
cdr3_aa: CASSERMGGSTDTQYF

v_call: TRBV7-9
d_call: .
j_call: TRBJ2-7
clone_size: .
cdr3_nt: TGTGCCGTTGGGTCTGGGCTAAGCTCCTACGAGCAGTACTTC
cdr3_aa: CAVGSGLSSYEQYF

v_call: TRBV6-1
d_call: TRBD1
j_call: TRBJ1-1
clone_size: .
cdr3_nt: TGTGCCAGCAGTGAGAGGACAGGGTGGGGCACTGAAGCTTTCTTT
cdr3_aa: CASSERTGWGTEAFF

v_call: TRBV7-2
d_call: TRBD1
j_call: TRBJ2-1
clone_size: .
cdr3_nt: TGTGCCAGCAGCTTAGCACCTACCGGGACAGGGGGACGTGAGCAGTTCTTC
cdr3_aa: CASSLAPTGTGGREQFF

v_call: TRBV6-5
d_call: TRBD2
j_call: TRBJ2-1
clone_size: few
cdr3_nt: TGTGCCAGCAGTTTTCGTCCCGGGACTAGCGGCAATGAGCAGTTCTTC
cdr3_aa: CASSFRPGTSGNEQFF

v_call: TRBV2
d_call: TRBD1
j_call: TRBJ2-5
clone_size: few
cdr3_nt: TGTGCCAGCAGTGAAAGCCGGACAGGGGGCTGGGAGACCCAGTACTTC
cdr3_aa: CASSESRTGGWETQYF

v_call: TRBV14
d_call: .
j_call: TRBJ1-1
clone_size: .
cdr3_nt: TGTGCCAGCAGCCAAGCTACAGGTGGGAACACTGAAGCTTTCTTT
cdr3_aa: CASSQATGGNTEAFF

v_call: TRBV6-5
d_call: .
j_call: TRBJ2-7
clone_size: .
cdr3_nt: TGTGCCAGCAGTTATCAAGTTGCGGCTACCCCCTACGAGCAGTACTTC
cdr3_aa: CASSYQVAATPYEQYF

v_call: TRBV28
d_call: .
j_call: TRBJ2-1
clone_size: .
cdr3_nt: TGTGCCAGCACCCCGGTGGCGGGACCCCTGGGTGAGCAGTTCTTC
cdr3_aa: CASTPVAGPLGEQFF

v_call: TRBV14
d_call: .
j_call: TRBJ2-7
clone_size: .
cdr3_nt: TGTGCCAGCAGCCAATCCGACAGACTAGCCTACGAGCAGTACTTC
cdr3_aa: CASSQSDRLAYEQYF

v_call: TRBV19
d_call: .
j_call: TRBJ2-4
clone_size: .
cdr3_nt: TGTGCCAGTAGTATAGCCGACGGGAAAGCCAAAAACATTCAGTACTTC
cdr3_aa: CASSIADGKAKNIQYF

v_call: TRBV19
d_call: .
j_call: TRBJ2-7
clone_size: .
cdr3_nt: TGTGCCAGTTCTGACTTCGGGGAGCAGTACTTC
cdr3_aa: CASSDFGEQYF

v_call: TRBV28
d_call: .
j_call: TRBJ1-5
clone_size: few
cdr3_nt: TGTGCCAGCAAGGGGAGCAATCAGCCCCAGCATTTT
cdr3_aa: CASKGSNQPQHF

v_call: TRBV30
d_call: TRBD1
j_call: TRBJ1-4
clone_size: once
cdr3_nt: TGTGCCTCAAGGACAGGTGAAAAACTGTTTTTT
cdr3_aa: CASRTGEKLFF

v_call: TRBV11-2
d_call: TRBD2
j_call: TRBJ2-7
clone_size: .
cdr3_nt: TGTGCCAGCAGCTTCATGGGACTAGCGGGAGACGAGCAGTACTTC
cdr3_aa: CASSFMGLAGDEQYF

v_call: TRBV13
d_call: .
j_call: TRBJ1-3
clone_size: few
cdr3_nt: TGTGCCAGCAGCTTAGAACAGGGCCGCCTCAACACCATATATTTT
cdr3_aa: CASSLEQGRLNTIYF

v_call: TRBV19
d_call: .
j_call: TRBJ1-1
clone_size: .
cdr3_nt: TGTGCCAGTAGTTGGGGGAGCTCCGGGGGTGAAGCTTTCTTT
cdr3_aa: CASSWGSSGGEAFF

v_call: TRBV28
d_call: TRBD1
j_call: TRBJ1-2
clone_size: .
cdr3_nt: TGTGCCAGCAGGGGAACAGGGGGAGGCTACACCTTC
cdr3_aa: CASRGTGGGYTF

v_call: TRBV7-9
d_call: TRBD2
j_call: TRBJ2-7
clone_size: few
cdr3_nt: TGTGCCAGCAGCCCGCTCGGACTAGCGGGAGAGAACGAGCAGTACTTC
cdr3_aa: CASSPLGLAGENEQYF

v_call: TRBV5-4
d_call: TRBD2
j_call: TRBJ2-7
clone_size: .
cdr3_nt: TGTGCCAGCAGCTCGACTAGCATCTCACTCGAGCAGTACTTC
cdr3_aa: CASSSTSISLEQYF

v_call: TRBV4-1
d_call: .
j_call: TRBJ2-7
clone_size: .
cdr3_nt: TGCGCCAGCAGCCAGCCAACAGGGTACGAGCAGTACTTC
cdr3_aa: CASSQPTGYEQYF

v_call: TRBV30
d_call: .
j_call: TRBJ1-3
clone_size: once
cdr3_nt: TGTGCCTGGCCCAGTTCTGGAAACACCATATATTTT
cdr3_aa: CAWPSSGNTIYF

v_call: TRBV7-2
d_call: .
j_call: TRBJ2-2
clone_size: .
cdr3_nt: TGTGCCAGCAGCTTAGCTACCACCCCGAGCACCGGGGAGCTGTTTTTT
cdr3_aa: CASSLATTPSTGELFF

v_call: TRBV7-7
d_call: TRBD1
j_call: TRBJ1-1
clone_size: .
cdr3_nt: TGTGCTAGCAGCAGGGGGATGAACACTGAAGCTTTCTTT
cdr3_aa: CASSRGMNTEAFF

v_call: TRBV5-8
d_call: .
j_call: TRBJ1-2
clone_size: once
cdr3_nt: TGTGCCAGCAGCTTGGCCGGAGCGCCTTATGGCTACACCTTC
cdr3_aa: CASSLAGAPYGYTF

v_call: TRBV5-1
d_call: TRBD2
j_call: TRBJ2-7
clone_size: .
cdr3_nt: TGCGCCAGCAGGTTTAGCGGGAGTGTACCCTACGAGCAGTACTTC
cdr3_aa: CASRFSGSVPYEQYF

v_call: TRBV10-1
d_call: .
j_call: TRBJ2-3
clone_size: .
cdr3_nt: TGCGCCAGCAGTGATTCGGTTACGCAGTATTTT
cdr3_aa: CASSDSVTQYF